What follows are 28 T cell receptor beta chains derived from one specimen sequenced in a study of T cell responses to AZD1222 COVID-19 vaccine. Some clones are missing from TCRdb's copy, which holds only in-frame ones; the method was immunoSEQ multiplex PCR. In the table there are tens of thousands of clones, roughly 82% of which are singletons. The specimen was peripheral blood, collected on day 0 of AZD1222 vaccination. Receptor source: an adult in good health.

This chain links TRBV2 with TRBJ2-7; D is unclear. Germline V gene sequence: CDR1 SNHLY, CDR2 FYNNEI. Trimming took 5 bases from V and 4 from J, leaving 15 bases between them. The CDR3 has 14 residues. CDR3 in amino acids: CASSSGEVIYEQYF. CDR3 bases: TGTGCCAGCAGTTCTGGAGAGGTCATTTACGAGCAGTACTTC.

The chain links TRBV12-3 or TRBV12-4 to TRBJ2-1; no clear D gene. The CDR3 is 13 amino acids. Trimming removed 3 bases from V and 5 bases from J, with 8 bases in between. The CDR3 bases are TGTGCCAGCAGTTTCGGCGCGGACAATGAGCAGTTCTTC. Translating gives CASSFGADNEQFF.

This chain joins TRBV2 and TRBJ2-7, with D possibly being TRBD2 (6 bases). The V gene's germline CDR1 is SNHLY and CDR2 FYNNEI. CDR3 length: 15 amino acids. Between the trimmed V and J ends, which lost 5 bases and 1 base, there was a span of 15 bases. CDR3 region: CASSSTSDYSYEQYF. CDR3 coding DNA: TGTGCCAGCAGTTCTACCTCGGACTATTCCTACGAGCAGTACTTC.

The count of this clone is one. This rearrangement joins TRBV20-1 to TRBJ2-5, with 14 bases lining up with TRBD2. This CDR3 is built from 17 residues. Germline V gene lookup returns CDR1 DFQATT and CDR2 SNEGSKA (reference sequence). V lost 3 bases, J lost 5 bases, and 11 bases stayed unmatched. The CDR3 loop reads CSASETSGRAFEETQYF. The CDR3 DNA reads as TGCAGTGCTAGTGAGACTAGCGGGAGGGCCTTCGAGGAGACCCAGTACTTC.

CDR3: CASRWESYEKLFF. Here the CDR3 DNA reads TGTGCCAGTCGGTGGGAAAGTTATGAAAAACTGTTTTTT. This rearrangement joins TRBV28 to TRBJ1-4; unclear D gene. The germline gives CDR1 MDHEN, CDR2 SYDVKM. Trimming took off 9 bases at V and 6 bases at J, with 14 bases between the two ends. This CDR3 is 13 amino acids long.

This rearrangement joins TRBV7-2 to TRBJ1-3; D call uncertain. V lost 5 bases, J lost 4 bases, and 15 bases lay in between. The length of the CDR3 is 15 residues. Germline V gives CDR1 SGHTA, CDR2 FQGNSA. CDR3 in amino acids: CASSLASVAGNTIYF. DNA for the CDR3: TGTGCCAGCAGCCTTGCTTCCGTAGCAGGAAACACCATATATTTT.

The chain combines TRBV19 with TRBJ2-5, with unresolved D. V shed 7 bases and J shed 0 bases, with 24 bases lying between them. Germline V gives CDR1 LNHDA, CDR2 SQIVND (reference sequence). The CDR3 consists of 18 residues. The CDR3 DNA is TGTGCCAGTAAGGCCCTTTTGGCCTCGATCAGAAACCAAGAGACCCAGTACTTC. Translation: CASKALLASIRNQETQYF.

This CDR3 reads CASSPRQGGAGVDTQYF. As DNA, the CDR3 is TGTGCCAGTAGTCCCCGACAGGGAGGGGCCGGGGTAGATACGCAGTATTTT. The chain combines TRBV19 with TRBJ2-3; D might be TRBD1 or TRBD2, each matching 7 bases. The CDR3 contains 17 residues. CDR1 is LNHDA and CDR2 is SQIVND in the germline V gene (reference sequence). Deletions cut 5 bases from V and 5 bases from J, with 23 bases between.

V usage is TRBV27 and J usage is TRBJ1-2; 7 bases align to TRBD1. The CDR3 loop spans 13 amino acids. CDR1 is MNHEY and CDR2 is SMNVEV in the germline V gene (reference sequence). Trimming took 4 bases from V and 3 from J; bases not matched to a gene: 2. In DNA form, the CDR3 reads TGTGCCAGCAGTTCCGGACAGGACTATGGCTACACCTTC. Its translation: CASSSGQDYGYTF.

This chain uses TRBV25-1 with TRBJ1-2, with no clear D. The CDR3 covers 16 residues. CDR1 MGHDK and CDR2 SYGVNS come from the germline V gene. V gave up 5 bases and J gave up 8 bases, with 24 bases separating them. CDR3 bases: TGTGCCAGCAGTCCCCTGACGGTTAGGGCTCTGGTGGGCTACACCTTC. Translated, it gives CASSPLTVRALVGYTF.

This clone was seen just once. One end of the junction is discordant with germline, which a read error may explain. V and J are TRBV5-1 and TRBJ2-7, with D perhaps matching TRBD2 (5 bases). The germline gives CDR1 SGHRS, CDR2 YFSETQ. The CDR3 spans 13 residues. This CDR3 is CASSLPGDKVLNF. CDR3 nucleotide sequence: TGCGCCAGCAGCTTGCCCGGGGATAAGGTTCTAAATTTC.

The chain employs TRBV9 and TRBJ2-1; either TRBD1 or TRBD2 may fit D (5 bases each). This CDR3 contains 16 residues. V shed 4 bases and J shed 2 bases, with 16 bases lying between them. Germline CDR1 reads SGDLS; CDR2 reads YYNGEE. The CDR3 coding sequence is TGTGCCAGCAGCCACATGGGGGATCCTACCTACAATGAGCAGTTCTTC. It codes for CASSHMGDPTYNEQFF.

V and J are TRBV5-1 and TRBJ1-4; D not certain. This CDR3 has 13 amino acids. V lost 2 bases and J 8 bases, leaving 10 bases between the germline ends. Germline V gives CDR1 SGHRS, CDR2 YFSETQ. The CDR3: CASSLGLGEKLFF. The DNA of the CDR3 is TGCGCCAGCAGCTTAGGACTAGGGGAAAAACTGTTTTTT.

The CDR3 here is CASRISGTGEVAFF. The CDR3 DNA follows: TGTGCCAGCAGAATTAGCGGGACAGGGGAAGTCGCTTTCTTT. This rearrangement joins TRBV6-5 to TRBJ1-1, with 10 nucleotides matching TRBD1. The germline gives CDR1 MNHEY, CDR2 SVGAGI. J was trimmed by 11 bases and V by 6 bases; bases with no gene match: 12. The CDR3 has 14 amino acids.

The rearrangement links TRBV29-1 to TRBJ1-3; D is ambiguous. V was clipped by 3 bases and J by 0 bases, with 3 bases between them. The CDR3 is 12 residues long. Germline CDR1 is SQVTM and CDR2 is ANQGSEA. Here the CDR3 DNA reads TGCAGCGTTGAGAGCTCTGGAAACACCATATATTTT. Translating it yields CSVESSGNTIYF.

This clone was observed a few times. The V and J genes are TRBV7-6 and TRBJ1-1; D may be TRBD1 (6 bases). The CDR3 spans 15 residues. Germline V gene data show CDR1 as SGHVS and CDR2 as FNYEAQ. Trimming cost V 5 bases and J 1 base, with 14 bases left between them. CDR3 sequence: CASSPLPGENTEAFF. For the CDR3, the DNA is TGTGCCAGCAGCCCCCTACCAGGGGAGAACACTGAAGCTTTCTTT.

This chain links TRBV6-5 with TRBJ1-1; no clear D. Germline V gene sequence: CDR1 MNHEY, CDR2 SVGAGI. The V end was cut by 2 bases, the J end by 7 bases, with 5 bases between. The CDR3 is made up of 11 amino acids. The chain's CDR3 is CASSYPDEAFF. The DNA for the CDR3 is TGTGCCAGCAGTTACCCAGATGAAGCTTTCTTT.

This chain joins TRBV19 and TRBJ1-1; 7 bases are shared with TRBD1. The CDR3 spans 15 residues. V trimming: 3 bases; J trimming: 4 bases; junction bases outside the gene matches: 8. Per germline, CDR1 LNHDA and CDR2 SQIVND (reference sequence). CDR3 loop: CASSIRGLRSTEAFF. The DNA for the CDR3 is TGTGCCAGTAGTATTAGGGGGCTCCGGAGCACTGAAGCTTTCTTT.

The chain carries TRBV9 and TRBJ1-2; no clear D. CDR3 length: 13 amino acids. Germline V gene data show CDR1 as SGDLS and CDR2 as YYNGEE. V was shortened by 3 bases and J by 3 bases, with 9 bases between the two germline ends. In nucleotides, the CDR3 is TGTGCCAGCAGCGCCGGGCTCGACTATGGCTACACCTTC. This encodes CASSAGLDYGYTF.

This clone was seen more than once but under ten times. The J gene is TRBJ1-3, the V gene TRBV18, with 7 bases lining up with TRBD1. Germline lookup yields CDR1 KGHSH and CDR2 LQKENI. V shed 3 bases and J 0 bases; nucleotides not matched to a gene: 5. The CDR3 runs to 16 residues. CDR3 coding DNA: TGTGCCAGCTCACCCTGGGACAGTTCCTCTGGAAACACCATATATTTT. Protein product: CASSPWDSSSGNTIYF.

This clone came up once. The V gene is TRBV4-3, the J gene TRBJ2-1, with 13 bases lining up with TRBD2. Germline values: CDR1 LGHNA, CDR2 YSLEER. The CDR3 runs 19 residues. J lost 2 bases, V lost 0 bases, and 7 bases had no gene match. In DNA, the CDR3 is TGCGCCAGCAGCCAAGATCTAGGACTAGCGGGAGAGGCCTACAATGAGCAGTTCTTC. Residues: CASSQDLGLAGEAYNEQFF.

In its sample, this clone was seen once. V usage is TRBV7-2 and J usage is TRBJ2-4; no definite D call. V gave up 3 bases and J gave up 6 bases, with 3 bases separating them. Germline CDR1 reads SGHTA; CDR2 reads FQGNSA. This CDR3 has 11 residues. The CDR3 coding sequence is TGTGCCAGCAGCTTCCGAAACATTCAGTACTTC. Its translation: CASSFRNIQYF.

The V gene is TRBV28, the J gene TRBJ2-5; no reliable D call. This CDR3 spans 15 amino acids. V lost 2 bases and J lost 2, with 12 bases in between. Germline V gene data show CDR1 as MDHEN and CDR2 as SYDVKM. In DNA, the CDR3 is TGTGCCAGCAGTTTACGGTTCCTCCGACAAGAGACCCAGTACTTC. Residues: CASSLRFLRQETQYF.

This clone was seen a single time. This chain links TRBV15 with TRBJ2-3, with no clear D. Germline V gene data show CDR1 as LNHNV and CDR2 as YYDKDF (reference sequence). Trimming took off 4 bases at V and 0 bases at J, with 11 bases between the two ends. The CDR3 is 15 residues long. The CDR3 protein is CATSTFQSSTDTQYF. The CDR3 DNA is TGTGCCACCAGCACCTTTCAATCTAGCACAGATACGCAGTATTTT.

The chain has TRBV5-4 and TRBJ2-3; TRBD2 aligns across 12 bases. The CDR3 is made up of 16 amino acids. Germline V gene sequence: CDR1 SGHNT, CDR2 YYREEE (reference sequence). Losses at the gene ends were 4 bases for V and 2 bases for J; bases not matched to a gene: 5. Here the CDR3 reads CASSRLAGAFTDTQYF. CDR3 in DNA: TGTGCCAGCAGCCGACTAGCGGGAGCCTTCACAGATACGCAGTATTTT.

The chain couples TRBV12-5 to TRBJ2-7; the D gene could be TRBD1 or TRBD2 (6 bases each). V gave up 3 bases and J gave up 6 bases, with 15 bases separating them. Germline loops: CDR1 LGHNT, CDR2 FRNRAP. The length of the CDR3 is 14 residues. The DNA of the CDR3 is TGTGCTAGTGGTTTCGGGGGCCAGCGTGGCGAGCAGTACGTC. Its translation: CASGFGGQRGEQYV.

This clone was seen a few times. The genes are TRBV5-4 and TRBJ1-2; TRBD1 aligns across 9 bases. Losses at the gene ends were 4 bases for V and 2 bases for J; bases not matched to a gene: 6. Germline lookup yields CDR1 SGHNT and CDR2 YYREEE (reference sequence). The CDR3 spans 15 residues. CDR3 sequence: CASSRGDRANYGYTF. CDR3 in DNA: TGTGCCAGCAGCCGAGGGGACAGGGCAAACTATGGCTACACCTTC.

This clone is a singleton in its sample. The rearrangement joins TRBV28 to TRBJ2-7; TRBD2 agrees at 9 bases. The CDR3 sequence is 16 residues long. Looked up from germline, CDR1 is MDHEN and CDR2 is SYDVKM. V was pared by 8 bases and J by 7 bases, with 18 bases of the junction left unmatched. The CDR3 DNA reads as TGTGCCAGCCTGGAGGGTAGCGGGAGCCTTTGGAGGGAGCAGTACTTC. It encodes CASLEGSGSLWREQYF.